This TCR beta chain was obtained from a study of shared clonotypes between healthy human individuals. Study-level findings and limits: Among the subsets, naive ones generally showed larger estimated richness than memory ones. Approximately 4.6% of naive CD4 clonotypes were common to several donors.

The protocol was immunoSEQ multiplex PCR, while the TCRdb copy is restricted to in-frame clones and leaves out a portion. The data show 2.3 million or so clones, about 92% seen once. Trimming stripped 2 bases from V and 5 bases from J, with 19 bases between. Germline V lookup: CDR1 MNHEY, CDR2 SMNVEV (reference sequence). The CDR3 contains 16 residues. As to this clone: The target antigen is unknown.

The chain joins TRBV27 to TRBJ2-7, with D uncertain. This receptor was obtained from a man in his late teens or twenties in good health. Some clones in this sample may be carry-over from other donors' samples. Sequencing was carried out using naive CD4+ T cells from PBMCs. Subset given: CD45RA+ positively selected. The CDR3 DNA sequence: TGTGCCAGCAGTTTAGGGCGCAGGTCAGCGCCTCACGAGCAGTACTTC. It translates to CASSLGRRSAPHEQYF.